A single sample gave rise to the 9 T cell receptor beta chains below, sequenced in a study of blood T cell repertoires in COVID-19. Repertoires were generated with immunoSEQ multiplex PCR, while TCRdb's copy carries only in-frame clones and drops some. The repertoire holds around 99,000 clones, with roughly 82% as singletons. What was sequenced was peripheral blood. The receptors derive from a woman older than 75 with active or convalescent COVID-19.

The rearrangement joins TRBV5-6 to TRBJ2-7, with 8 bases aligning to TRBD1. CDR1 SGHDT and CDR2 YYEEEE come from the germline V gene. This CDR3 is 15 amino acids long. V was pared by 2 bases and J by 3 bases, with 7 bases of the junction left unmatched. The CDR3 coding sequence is TGTGCCAGCAGCTTCAAGCAGGGGGCGATCTACGAGCAGTACTTC. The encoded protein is CASSFKQGAIYEQYF.

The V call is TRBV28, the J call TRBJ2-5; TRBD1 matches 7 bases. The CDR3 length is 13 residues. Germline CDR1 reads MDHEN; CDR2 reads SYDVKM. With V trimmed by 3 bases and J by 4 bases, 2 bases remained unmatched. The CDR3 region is CASSLAGGETQYF. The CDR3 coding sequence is TGTGCCAGCAGTTTGGCAGGGGGAGAGACCCAGTACTTC.

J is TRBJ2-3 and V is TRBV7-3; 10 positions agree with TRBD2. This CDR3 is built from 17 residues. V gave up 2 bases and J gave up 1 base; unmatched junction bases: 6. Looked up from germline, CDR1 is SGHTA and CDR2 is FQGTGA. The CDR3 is CASSLGMGTSGTDTQYF. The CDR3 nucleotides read TGTGCCAGCAGCTTAGGGATGGGGACTAGCGGCACAGATACGCAGTATTTT. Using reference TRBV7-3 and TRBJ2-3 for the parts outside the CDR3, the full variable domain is GAGVSQTPSNKVTEKGKYVELRCDPISGHTALYWYRQSLGQGPEFLIYFQGTGAADDSGLPNDRFFAVRPEGSVSTLKIQRTERGDSAVYLCASSLGMGTSGTDTQYFGPGTRLTVL.

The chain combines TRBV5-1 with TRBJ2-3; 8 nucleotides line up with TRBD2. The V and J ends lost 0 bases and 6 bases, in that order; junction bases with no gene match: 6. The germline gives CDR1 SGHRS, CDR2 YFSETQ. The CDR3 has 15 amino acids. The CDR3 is CASSLAAGGPDTQYF. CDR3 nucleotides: TGCGCCAGCAGCTTGGCCGCGGGAGGACCGGATACGCAGTATTTT.

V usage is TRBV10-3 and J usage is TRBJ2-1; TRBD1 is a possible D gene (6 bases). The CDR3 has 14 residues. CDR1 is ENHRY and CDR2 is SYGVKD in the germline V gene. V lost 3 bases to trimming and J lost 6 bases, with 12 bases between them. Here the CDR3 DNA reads TGTGCCATCAGTGATACCACAGGGTTCAATGAGCAGTTCTTC. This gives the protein CAISDTTGFNEQFF.

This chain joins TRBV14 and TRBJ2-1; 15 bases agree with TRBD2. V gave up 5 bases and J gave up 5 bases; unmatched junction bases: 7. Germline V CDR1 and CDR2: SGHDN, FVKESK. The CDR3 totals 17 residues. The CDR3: CASSSRTSGRANNEQFF. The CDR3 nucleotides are TGTGCCAGCAGCTCCCGGACTAGCGGGAGGGCGAACAATGAGCAGTTCTTC.

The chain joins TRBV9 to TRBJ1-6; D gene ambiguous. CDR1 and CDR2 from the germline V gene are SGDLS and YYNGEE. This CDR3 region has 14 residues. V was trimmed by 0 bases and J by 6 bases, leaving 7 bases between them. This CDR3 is CASSVGGLNSPLHF. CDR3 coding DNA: TGTGCCAGCAGCGTAGGTGGCCTTAATTCACCCCTCCACTTT. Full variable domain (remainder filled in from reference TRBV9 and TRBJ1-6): DSGVTQTPKHLITATGQRVTLRCSPRSGDLSVYWYQQSLDQGLQFLIQYYNGEERAKGNILERFSAQQFPDLHSELNLSSLELGDSALYFCASSVGGLNSPLHFGNGTRLTVT.

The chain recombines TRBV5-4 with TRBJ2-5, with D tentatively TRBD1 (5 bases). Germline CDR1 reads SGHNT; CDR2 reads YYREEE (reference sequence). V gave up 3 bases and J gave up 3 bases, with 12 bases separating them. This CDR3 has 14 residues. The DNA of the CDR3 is TGTGCCAGCAGCTCTAGGGGCCCAAAAGAGACCCAGTACTTC. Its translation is CASSSRGPKETQYF. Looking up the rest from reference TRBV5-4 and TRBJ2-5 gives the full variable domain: ETGVTQSPTHLIKTRGQQVTLRCSSQSGHNTVSWYQQALGQGPQFIFQYYREEENGRGNFPPRFSGLQFPNYSSELNVNALELDDSALYLCASSSRGPKETQYFGPGTRLLVL.

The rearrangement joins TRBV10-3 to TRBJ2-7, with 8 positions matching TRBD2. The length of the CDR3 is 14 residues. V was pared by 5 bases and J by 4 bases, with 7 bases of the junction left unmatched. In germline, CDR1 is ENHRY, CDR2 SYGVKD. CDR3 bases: TGTGCCATCAGTCCCCGGGAGGGGAGATACGAGCAGTACTTC. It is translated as CAISPREGRYEQYF.